The source of this TCR beta chain is a study of cytomegalovirus exposure and HLA in healthy donors. General observations from the study: In vitro testing confirmed three CMV-associated chains as specific for CMV antigens.

Between the trimmed V and J ends, which lost 4 bases and 1 base, there was a span of 15 bases. The CDR3 is 15 residues long. Germline V CDR1 and CDR2: SGDLS, YYNGEE. As regards this clone: The antigen is unknown.

Assay: immunoSEQ multiplex PCR; the TCRdb copy retains only in-frame clones and omits some. The sample consists of about 180,000 clones, about 87% of them appearing once. The source is a woman younger than 45 in good health and CMV-seronegative. The chain uses TRBV9 and TRBJ2-7; weak D call: TRBD2 (5 bases). Sequencing was done on a sample of PBMCs. Written as DNA, the CDR3 is TGTGCCAGCAGCCCTGGCCCCACGGGATCCTACGAGCAGTACTTC. Translated, it gives CASSPGPTGSYEQYF.